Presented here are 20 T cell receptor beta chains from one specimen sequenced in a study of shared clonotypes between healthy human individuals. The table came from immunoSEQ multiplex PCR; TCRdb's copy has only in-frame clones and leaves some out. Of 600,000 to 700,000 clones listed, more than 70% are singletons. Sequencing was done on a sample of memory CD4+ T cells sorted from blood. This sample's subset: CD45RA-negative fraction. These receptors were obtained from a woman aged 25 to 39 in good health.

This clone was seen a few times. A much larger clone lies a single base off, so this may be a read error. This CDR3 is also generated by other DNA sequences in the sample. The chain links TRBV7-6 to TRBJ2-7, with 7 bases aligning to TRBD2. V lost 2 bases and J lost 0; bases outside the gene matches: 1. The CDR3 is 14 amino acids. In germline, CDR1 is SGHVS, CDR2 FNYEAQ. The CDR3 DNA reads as TGTGCCAGCAGCTTACAGCGGGACTCCTACGAGCAGTACTTC. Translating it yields CASSLQRDSYEQYF. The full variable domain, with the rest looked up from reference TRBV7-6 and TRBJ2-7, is GAGVSQSPRYKVTKRGQDVALRCDPISGHVSLYWYRQALGQGPEFLTYFNYEAQQDKSGLPNDRFSAERPEGSISTLTIQRTEQRDSAMYRCASSLQRDSYEQYFGPGTRLTVT.

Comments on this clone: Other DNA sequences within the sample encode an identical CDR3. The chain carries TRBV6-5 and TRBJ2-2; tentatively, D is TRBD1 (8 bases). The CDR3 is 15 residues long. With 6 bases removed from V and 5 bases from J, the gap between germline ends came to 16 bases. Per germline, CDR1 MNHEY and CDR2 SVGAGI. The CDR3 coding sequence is TGTGCCAGCAGCCGCGGACAGGGAGGGACCGGGGAGCTGTTTTTT. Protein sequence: CASSRGQGGTGELFF.

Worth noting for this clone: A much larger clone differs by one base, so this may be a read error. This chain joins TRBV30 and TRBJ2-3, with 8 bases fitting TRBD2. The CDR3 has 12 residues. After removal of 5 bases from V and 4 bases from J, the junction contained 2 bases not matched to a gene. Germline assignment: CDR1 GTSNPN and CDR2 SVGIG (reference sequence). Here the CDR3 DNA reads TGTGCCTGGGGGCGGGAGGCAGATACGCAGTATTTT. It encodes CAWGREADTQYF. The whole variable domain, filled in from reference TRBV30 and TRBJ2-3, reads SQTIHQWPATLVQPVGSPLSLECTVEGTSNPNLYWYRQAAGRGLQLLFYSVGIGQISSEVPQNLSASRPQDRQFILSSKKLLLSDSGFYLCAWGREADTQYFGPGTRLTVL.

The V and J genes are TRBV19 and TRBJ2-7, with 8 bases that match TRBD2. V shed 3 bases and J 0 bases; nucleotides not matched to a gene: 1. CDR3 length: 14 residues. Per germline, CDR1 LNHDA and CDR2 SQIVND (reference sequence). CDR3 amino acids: CASSIGRGSYEQYF. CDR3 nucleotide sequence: TGTGCCAGTAGTATCGGGAGGGGCTCCTACGAGCAGTACTTC.

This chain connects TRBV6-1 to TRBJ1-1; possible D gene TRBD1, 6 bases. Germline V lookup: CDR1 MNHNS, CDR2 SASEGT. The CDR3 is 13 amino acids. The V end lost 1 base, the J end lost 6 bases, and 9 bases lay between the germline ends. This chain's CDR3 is CASSEVWTAEAFF. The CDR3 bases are TGTGCCAGCAGTGAAGTCTGGACAGCTGAAGCTTTCTTT.

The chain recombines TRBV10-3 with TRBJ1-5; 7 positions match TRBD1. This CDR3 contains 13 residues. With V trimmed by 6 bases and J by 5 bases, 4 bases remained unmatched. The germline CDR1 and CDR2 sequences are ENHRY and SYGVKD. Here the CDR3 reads CAIRGQEDQPQHF. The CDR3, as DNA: TGTGCCATCAGAGGACAGGAGGATCAGCCCCAGCATTTT.

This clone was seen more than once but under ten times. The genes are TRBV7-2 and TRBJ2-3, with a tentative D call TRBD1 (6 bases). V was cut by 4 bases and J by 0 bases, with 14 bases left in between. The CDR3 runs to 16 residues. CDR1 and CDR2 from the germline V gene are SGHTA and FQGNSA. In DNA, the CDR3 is TGTGCCAGCAGCTCCCCGCGGACAGTTAGCACAGATACGCAGTATTTT. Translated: CASSSPRTVSTDTQYF.

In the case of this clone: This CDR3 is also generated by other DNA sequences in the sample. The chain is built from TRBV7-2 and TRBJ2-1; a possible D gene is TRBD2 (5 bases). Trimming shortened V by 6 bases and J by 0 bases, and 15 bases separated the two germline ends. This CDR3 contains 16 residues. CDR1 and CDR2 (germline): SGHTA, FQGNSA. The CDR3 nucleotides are TGTGCCAGCAGTTTTCGTCGTGGGAGCTCCTACAATGAGCAGTTCTTC. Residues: CASSFRRGSSYNEQFF.

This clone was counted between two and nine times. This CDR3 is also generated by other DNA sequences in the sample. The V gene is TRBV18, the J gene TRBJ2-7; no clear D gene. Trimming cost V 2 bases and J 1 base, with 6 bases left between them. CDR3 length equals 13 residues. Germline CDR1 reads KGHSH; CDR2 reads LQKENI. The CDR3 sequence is CASSPGSSYEQYF. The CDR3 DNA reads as TGTGCCAGCTCACCAGGCAGTTCCTACGAGCAGTACTTC.

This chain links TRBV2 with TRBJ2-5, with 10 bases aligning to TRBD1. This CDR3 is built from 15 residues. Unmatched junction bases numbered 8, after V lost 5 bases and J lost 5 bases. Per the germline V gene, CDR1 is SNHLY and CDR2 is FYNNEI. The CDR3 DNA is TGTGCCAGCAGTAGACGGACAGGGGGAAGGGAGACCCAGTACTTC. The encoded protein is CASSRRTGGRETQYF. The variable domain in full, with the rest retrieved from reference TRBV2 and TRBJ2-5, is EPEVTQTPSHQVTQMGQEVILRCVPISNHLYFYWYRQILGQKVEFLVSFYNNEISEKSEIFDDQFSVERPDGSNFTLKIRSTKLEDSAMYFCASSRRTGGRETQYFGPGTRLLVL.

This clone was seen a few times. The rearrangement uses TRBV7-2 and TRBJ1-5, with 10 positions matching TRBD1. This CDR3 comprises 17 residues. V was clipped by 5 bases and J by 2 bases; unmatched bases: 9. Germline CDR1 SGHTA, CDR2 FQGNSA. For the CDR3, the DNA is TGTGCCAGCAGCGATGGGATCGGGACAGGGGGCAATCAGCCCCAGCATTTT. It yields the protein CASSDGIGTGGNQPQHF.

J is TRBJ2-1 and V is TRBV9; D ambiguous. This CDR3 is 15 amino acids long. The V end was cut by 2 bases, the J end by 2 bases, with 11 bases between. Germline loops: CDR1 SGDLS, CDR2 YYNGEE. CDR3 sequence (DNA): TGTGCCAGCAGCGTGGGTGGGAATACCTACAATGAGCAGTTCTTC. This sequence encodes CASSVGGNTYNEQFF.

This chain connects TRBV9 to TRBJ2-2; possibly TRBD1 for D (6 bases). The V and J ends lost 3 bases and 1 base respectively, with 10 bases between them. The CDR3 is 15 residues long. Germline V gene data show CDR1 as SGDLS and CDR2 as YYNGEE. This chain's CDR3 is CASSAGQQNTGELFF. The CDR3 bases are TGTGCCAGCAGCGCCGGACAGCAGAACACCGGGGAGCTGTTTTTT.

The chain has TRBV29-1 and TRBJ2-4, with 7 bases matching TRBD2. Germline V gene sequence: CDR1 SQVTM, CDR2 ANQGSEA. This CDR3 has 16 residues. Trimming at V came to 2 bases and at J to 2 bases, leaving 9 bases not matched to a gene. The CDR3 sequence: CSVENLGAGSKNIQYF. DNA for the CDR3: TGCAGCGTTGAAAATTTGGGAGCGGGGTCCAAAAACATTCAGTACTTC.

The CDR3 sequence is CASSPSTGGPYEQYF. The CDR3 DNA reads TGTGCCAGCAGTCCCTCGACAGGGGGTCCCTACGAGCAGTACTTC. This rearrangement joins TRBV27 to TRBJ2-7, with TRBD1 matching over 9 bases. The V and J ends lost 5 bases and 2 bases, in that order; junction bases with no gene match: 7. The V gene's germline CDR1 is MNHEY and CDR2 SMNVEV (reference sequence). This CDR3 contains 15 residues.

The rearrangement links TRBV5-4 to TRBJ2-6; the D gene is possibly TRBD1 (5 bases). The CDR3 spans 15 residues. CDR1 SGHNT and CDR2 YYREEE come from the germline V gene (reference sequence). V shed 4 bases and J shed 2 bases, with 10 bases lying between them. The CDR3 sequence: CASSPGLPGANVLTF. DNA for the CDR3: TGTGCCAGCAGCCCAGGGCTACCTGGGGCCAACGTCCTGACTTTC.

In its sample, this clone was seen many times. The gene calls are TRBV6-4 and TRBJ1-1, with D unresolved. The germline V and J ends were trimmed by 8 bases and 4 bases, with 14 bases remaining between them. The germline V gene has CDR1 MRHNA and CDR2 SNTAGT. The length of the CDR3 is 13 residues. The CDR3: CASAEFHGTEAFF. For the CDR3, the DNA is TGTGCCAGCGCAGAGTTCCACGGCACTGAAGCTTTCTTT.

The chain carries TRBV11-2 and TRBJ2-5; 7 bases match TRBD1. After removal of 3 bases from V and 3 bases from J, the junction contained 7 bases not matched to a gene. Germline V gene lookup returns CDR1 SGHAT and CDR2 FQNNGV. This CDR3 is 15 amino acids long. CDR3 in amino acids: CASSFLRGKKETQYF. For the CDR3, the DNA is TGTGCCAGCAGCTTCCTCAGGGGGAAGAAAGAGACCCAGTACTTC.

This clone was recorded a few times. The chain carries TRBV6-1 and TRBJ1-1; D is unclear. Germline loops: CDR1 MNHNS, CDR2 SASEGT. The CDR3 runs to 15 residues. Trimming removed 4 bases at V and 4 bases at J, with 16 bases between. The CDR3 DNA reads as TGTGCCAGCAGTGCCCCACCGGGAGCCCGCACTGAAGCTTTCTTT. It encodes CASSAPPGARTEAFF.

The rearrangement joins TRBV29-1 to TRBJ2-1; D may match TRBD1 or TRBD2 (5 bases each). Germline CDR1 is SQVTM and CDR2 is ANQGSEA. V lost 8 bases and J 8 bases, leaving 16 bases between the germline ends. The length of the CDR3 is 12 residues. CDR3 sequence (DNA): TGCAGCTGGGCGAGGGGTATACATGAGCAGTTCTTC. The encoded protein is CSWARGIHEQFF.